Each of the 5 T cell receptor beta chains below was sequenced from the same sample in a study of blood T cell repertoires in COVID-19. Sequencing was performed with immunoSEQ multiplex PCR; in TCRdb, only in-frame clones are kept and a portion is missing. This sample has more than 200,000 clones, with about 88% found just once. Sequences were obtained from peripheral blood. Source of these receptors: a man aged 70-80 years with acute or convalescent COVID-19.

J is TRBJ2-1 and V is TRBV5-8; 8 bases line up with TRBD2. The CDR3 loop spans 14 amino acids. Germline V CDR1 and CDR2: SGHTS, YDEGEE. The V gene end was trimmed by 4 bases and the J gene end by 6 bases; junction bases not matched to a gene: 6. CDR3 sequence (DNA): TGTGCCAGCAGCACCGGGACTAGAGGCAATGAGCAGTTCTTC. Amino acid sequence: CASSTGTRGNEQFF.

This chain joins TRBV27 and TRBJ1-1; D unclear. Trimming removed 5 bases from V and 1 base from J, with 11 bases in between. Germline CDR1 is MNHEY and CDR2 is SMNVEV (reference sequence). The CDR3 contains 14 residues. CDR3 coding DNA: TGTGCCAGCAGTACTTCCTCGGGGAACACTGAAGCTTTCTTT. Protein sequence: CASSTSSGNTEAFF.

This clone was found once. The chain links TRBV7-2 to TRBJ2-3, with 8 bases aligning to TRBD1. J gave up 6 bases and V 5 bases, and 7 bases lay outside the gene matches. CDR3 length: 14 amino acids. Germline V lookup: CDR1 SGHTA, CDR2 FQGNSA. CDR3 nucleotides: TGTGCCAGCAGCACGGGACAGGCCGCGGATACGCAGTATTTT. Its protein product is CASSTGQAADTQYF.

V is TRBV2 and J is TRBJ2-3; 9 bases are a match to TRBD2. The V gene end was trimmed by 7 bases and the J gene end by 5 bases; junction bases not matched to a gene: 10. The CDR3 contains 15 residues. Germline values: CDR1 SNHLY, CDR2 FYNNEI. This CDR3 is CASNKRAGGLDTQYF. CDR3 sequence (DNA): TGTGCCAGCAATAAGCGAGCGGGAGGTCTAGATACGCAGTATTTT.

This clone has a handful of counts. This chain links TRBV7-3 with TRBJ2-3, with TRBD1 as a possible D gene (5 bases). Trimming shortened V by 4 bases and J by 3 bases, and 14 bases separated the two germline ends. The CDR3 totals 15 residues. Germline CDR1 is SGHTA and CDR2 is FQGTGA. This CDR3 reads CASSSTGARTDTQYF. The CDR3 DNA reads TGTGCCAGCAGCTCCACAGGTGCTAGAACAGATACGCAGTATTTT.